This note documents a single T cell receptor (beta chain) sequence. The data were obtained in a study of blood T cell repertoires in COVID-19. Turning to the study itself: Some COVID-19 samples were acute and others convalescent; all came from the United States, Italy and Spain. PBMCs, B-cell-depleted T cells, or T cells were the source of the cDNA or gDNA that made up the material.

In the authors' methods: The authors estimated nucleated cell counts from reference gene primer amplification. The table came from immunoSEQ multiplex PCR; TCRdb's copy has only in-frame clones and leaves some out. D and trimming come from the DNA, and the V and J calls and clone size come from that table. The sample contains 40,000 or so clones, approximately 86% of which appear only once. Trimming removed 5 bases at V and 0 bases at J, with 20 bases between. There are 18 residues in the CDR3. CDR1 and CDR2 from the germline V gene are LNHDA and SQIVND (reference sequence). This TCR was sampled from a man in his forties with active COVID-19. The source material was peripheral blood. The chain is built from TRBV19 and TRBJ2-1; tentatively, D is TRBD2 (6 bases). The CDR3 DNA is TGTGCCAGTAGTTTGTTCCTCTCCGGAGGGAGCTCCTACAATGAGCAGTTCTTC. This gives the protein CASSLFLSGGSSYNEQFF.